This T cell receptor (beta chain) was recorded in a study of T cells in Graves' hyperthyroidism and ophthalmopathy. Looking at the study overall: Before any treatment, at initial diagnosis, peripheral blood was collected. Study-level results: Blood also carried most thyroid clonotypes expanded above 0.001.

Reasons for excluding patients were uncontrolled infection, other autoimmune disease, pregnancy or lactation. Fresh peripheral blood, 10 ml, yielded the PBMCs. CDR3 length: 19 residues. V dropped 3 bases and J dropped 2; count of bases not matched to a gene: 7. Germline V gene lookup returns CDR1 LNHDA and CDR2 SQIVND (reference sequence). As concerns this clonotype: The antigen is undetermined.

TCR beta CDR3 region amplification was performed from RNA transcripts. The primer set for the first-round RT-PCR of the TCR CDR3 was HTBI. TCRdb redid the calling of the multiplex PCR reads with MiXCR, one entry per CDR3 protein. The sample includes about 300,000 distinct CDR3 sequences, roughly 19% of them seen just once. The sequenced sample consisted of blood. The rearrangement joins TRBV19 to TRBJ2-2; 15 nucleotides align to TRBD2. The TCR sequence derives from a man aged 45 to 65 with Graves' ophthalmopathy. The CDR3 sequence: CASSIGLAGGPSNTGELFF. For the CDR3, the DNA is TGTGCCAGTAGTATTGGACTAGCGGGAGGGCCGTCAAACACCGGGGAGCTGTTTTTT.